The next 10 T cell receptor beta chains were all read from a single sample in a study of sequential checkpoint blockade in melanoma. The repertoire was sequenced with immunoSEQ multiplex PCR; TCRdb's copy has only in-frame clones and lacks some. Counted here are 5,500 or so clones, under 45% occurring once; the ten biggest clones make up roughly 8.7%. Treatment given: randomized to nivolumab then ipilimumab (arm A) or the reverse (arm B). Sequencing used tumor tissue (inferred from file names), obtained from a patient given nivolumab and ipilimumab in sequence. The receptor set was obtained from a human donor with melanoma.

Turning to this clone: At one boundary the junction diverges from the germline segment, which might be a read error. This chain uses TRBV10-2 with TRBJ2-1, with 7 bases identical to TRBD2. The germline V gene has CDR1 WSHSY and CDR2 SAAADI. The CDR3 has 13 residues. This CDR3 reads CASRKTSYDEQFF. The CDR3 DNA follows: TGCGCCAGCAGGAAGACTAGCTACGATGAGCAGTTCTTC.

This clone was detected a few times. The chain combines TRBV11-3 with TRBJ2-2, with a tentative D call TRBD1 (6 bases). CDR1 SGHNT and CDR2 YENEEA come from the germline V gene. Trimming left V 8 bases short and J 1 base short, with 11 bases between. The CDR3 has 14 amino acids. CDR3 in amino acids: CASGQGLNTGELFF. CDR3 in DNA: TGTGCCAGCGGGCAGGGGTTGAACACCGGGGAGCTGTTTTTT.

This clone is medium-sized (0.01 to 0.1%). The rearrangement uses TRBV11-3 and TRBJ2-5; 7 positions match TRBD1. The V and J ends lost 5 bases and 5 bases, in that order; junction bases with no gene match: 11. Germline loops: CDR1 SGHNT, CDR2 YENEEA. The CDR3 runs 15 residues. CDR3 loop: CASSALGTEQETQYF. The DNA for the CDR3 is TGTGCCAGCAGCGCACTCGGGACAGAACAGGAGACCCAGTACTTC.

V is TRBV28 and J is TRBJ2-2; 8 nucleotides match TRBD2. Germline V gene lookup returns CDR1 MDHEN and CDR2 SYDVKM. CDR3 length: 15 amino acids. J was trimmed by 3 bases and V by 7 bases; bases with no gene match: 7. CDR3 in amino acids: CASTTGGRYTGELFF. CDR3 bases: TGTGCCAGCACCACGGGGGGGCGGTACACCGGGGAGCTGTTTTTT.

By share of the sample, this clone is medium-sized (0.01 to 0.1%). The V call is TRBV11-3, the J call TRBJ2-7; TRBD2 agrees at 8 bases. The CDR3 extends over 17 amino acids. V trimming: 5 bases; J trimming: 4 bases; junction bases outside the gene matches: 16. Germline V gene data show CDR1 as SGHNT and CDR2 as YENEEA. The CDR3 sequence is CASSRHLGQREPYEQYF. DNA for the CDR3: TGTGCCAGCAGCCGACACCTGGGGCAGCGGGAGCCGTACGAGCAGTACTTC.

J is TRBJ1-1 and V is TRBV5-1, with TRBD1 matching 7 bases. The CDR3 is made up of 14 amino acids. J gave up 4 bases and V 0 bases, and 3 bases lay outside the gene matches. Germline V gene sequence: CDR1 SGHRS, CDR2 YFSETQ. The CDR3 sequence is CASSLGQGSTEAFF. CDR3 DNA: TGCGCCAGCAGCTTGGGACAGGGCAGCACTGAAGCTTTCTTT.

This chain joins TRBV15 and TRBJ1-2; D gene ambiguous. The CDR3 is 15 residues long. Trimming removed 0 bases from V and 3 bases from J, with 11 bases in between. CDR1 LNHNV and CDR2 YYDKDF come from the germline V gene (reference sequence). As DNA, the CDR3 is TGTGCCACCAGCAGAGATTACGGCCCCGACTATGGCTACACCTTC. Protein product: CATSRDYGPDYGYTF.

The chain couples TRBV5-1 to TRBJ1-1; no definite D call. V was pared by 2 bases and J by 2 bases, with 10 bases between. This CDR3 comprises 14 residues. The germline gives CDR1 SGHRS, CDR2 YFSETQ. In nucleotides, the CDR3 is TGCGCCAGCAGCTTAGGAGAAATTAACACTGAAGCTTTCTTT. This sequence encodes CASSLGEINTEAFF.

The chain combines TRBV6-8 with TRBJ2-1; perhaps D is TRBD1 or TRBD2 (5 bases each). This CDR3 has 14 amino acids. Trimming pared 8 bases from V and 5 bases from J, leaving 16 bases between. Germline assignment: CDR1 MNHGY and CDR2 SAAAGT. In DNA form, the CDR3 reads TGTGCCAGCGAACCCGGGACCAGGAACAATGAGCAGTTCTTC. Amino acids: CASEPGTRNNEQFF.

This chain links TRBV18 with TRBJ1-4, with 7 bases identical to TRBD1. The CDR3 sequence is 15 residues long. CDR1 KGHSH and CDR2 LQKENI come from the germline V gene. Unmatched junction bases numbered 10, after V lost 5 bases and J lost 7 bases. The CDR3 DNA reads TGTGCCAGCTCAGTCACAGGGGTCTTGAGTGAAAAACTGTTTTTT. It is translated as CASSVTGVLSEKLFF. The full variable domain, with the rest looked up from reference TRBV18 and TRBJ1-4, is NAGVMQNPRHLVRRRGQEARLRCSPMKGHSHVYWYRQLPEEGLKFMVYLQKENIIDESGMPKERFSAEFPKEGPSILRIQQVVRGDSAAYFCASSVTGVLSEKLFFGSGTQLSVL.